This T cell receptor beta chain came from a study of T cell repertoires in cytomegalovirus infection. Study in general: Through public TCR beta signatures, both CMV infection and matching HLA type were indicated. Notes on the study in general: HLA-C-restricted CMV-specific TCR beta clonotypes prevailed in the ex vivo response.

The CDR3 sequence is 14 residues long. The germline CDR1 and CDR2 sequences are SGDLS and YYNGEE. V lost 5 bases to trimming and J lost 4 bases; unmatched junction nucleotides: 8. In its sample, this clonotype was seen many times. Its antigen is undetermined. MiXCR, applied by TCRdb to the reads, yields one record per CDR3 protein. The sample has about 230,000 distinct CDR3 sequences, about 5.9% seen once; the top ten hold about 6.3%. The chain is built from TRBV9 and TRBJ1-1; 7 nucleotides line up with TRBD1. The receptor was derived from a human donor in good health (CMV status not recorded). Some clones in this sample may be carry-over from other donors' samples. Sequenced sample: PBMCs. This CDR3 is CASRRQGGGTEAFF. In nucleotides, the CDR3 is TGTGCCAGCAGAAGACAGGGTGGGGGCACTGAAGCTTTCTTT.